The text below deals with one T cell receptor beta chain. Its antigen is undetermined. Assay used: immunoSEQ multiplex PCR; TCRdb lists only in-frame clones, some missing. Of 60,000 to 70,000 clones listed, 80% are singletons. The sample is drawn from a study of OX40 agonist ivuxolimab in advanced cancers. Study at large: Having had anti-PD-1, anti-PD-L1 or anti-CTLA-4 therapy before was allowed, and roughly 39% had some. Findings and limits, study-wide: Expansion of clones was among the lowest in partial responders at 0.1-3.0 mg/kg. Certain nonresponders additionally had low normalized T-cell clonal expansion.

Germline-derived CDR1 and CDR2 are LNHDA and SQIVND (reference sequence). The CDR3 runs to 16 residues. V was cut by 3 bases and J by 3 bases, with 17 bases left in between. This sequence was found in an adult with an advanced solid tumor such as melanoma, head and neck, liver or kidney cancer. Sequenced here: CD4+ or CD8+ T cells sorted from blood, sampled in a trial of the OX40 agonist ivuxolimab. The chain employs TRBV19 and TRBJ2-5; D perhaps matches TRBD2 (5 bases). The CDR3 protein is CASSMSIGLAEETQYF. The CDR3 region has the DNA TGTGCCAGTAGTATGTCGATTGGACTGGCCGAAGAGACCCAGTACTTC.